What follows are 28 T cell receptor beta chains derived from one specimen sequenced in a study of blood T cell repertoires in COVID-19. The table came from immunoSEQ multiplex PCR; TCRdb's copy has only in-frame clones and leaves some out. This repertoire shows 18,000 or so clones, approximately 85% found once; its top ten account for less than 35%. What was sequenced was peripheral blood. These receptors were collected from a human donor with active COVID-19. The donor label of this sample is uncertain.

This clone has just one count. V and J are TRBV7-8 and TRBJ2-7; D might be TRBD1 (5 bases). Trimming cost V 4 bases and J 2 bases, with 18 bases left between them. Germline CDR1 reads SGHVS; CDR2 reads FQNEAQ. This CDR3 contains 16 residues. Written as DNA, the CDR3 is TGTGCCAGCAGCTCCAATTCAGGGCTAAATGCCTACGAGCAGTACTTC. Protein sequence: CASSSNSGLNAYEQYF.

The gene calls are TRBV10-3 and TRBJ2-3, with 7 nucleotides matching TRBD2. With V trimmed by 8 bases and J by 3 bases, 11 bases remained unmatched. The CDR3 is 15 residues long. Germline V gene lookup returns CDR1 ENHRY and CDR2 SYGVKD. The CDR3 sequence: CAISLTSQITDTQYF. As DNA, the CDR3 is TGTGCCATCTCCCTGACTAGCCAAATTACAGATACGCAGTATTTT.

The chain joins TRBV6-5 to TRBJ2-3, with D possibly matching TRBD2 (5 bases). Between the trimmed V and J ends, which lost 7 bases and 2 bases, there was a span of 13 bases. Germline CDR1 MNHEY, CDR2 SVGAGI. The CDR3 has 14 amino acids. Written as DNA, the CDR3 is TGTGCCAGCAATACGGAGCGGATCACAGATACGCAGTATTTT. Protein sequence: CASNTERITDTQYF.

CDR3 nucleotide sequence: TGCAGCGTTCAGTTACGGACCCAGTACTTC. Translated, it gives CSVQLRTQYF. J is TRBJ2-5 and V is TRBV29-1; D is unresolved. This CDR3 spans 10 amino acids. V was shortened by 5 bases and J by 7 bases, with 8 bases between the two germline ends. Germline CDR1 SQVTM, CDR2 ANQGSEA.

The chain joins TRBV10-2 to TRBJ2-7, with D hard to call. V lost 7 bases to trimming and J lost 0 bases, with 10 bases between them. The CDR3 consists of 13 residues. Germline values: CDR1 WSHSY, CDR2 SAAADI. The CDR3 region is CASIPGSSYEQYF. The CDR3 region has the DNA TGCGCCAGCATTCCAGGATCCTCCTACGAGCAGTACTTC.

In nucleotides, the CDR3 is TGTGCCAGCAGTGAAACTAGCGGGCGCTACAATGAGCAGTTCTTC. Protein product: CASSETSGRYNEQFF. The chain links TRBV6-1 to TRBJ2-1; TRBD2 matches 9 bases. Germline-derived CDR1 and CDR2 are MNHNS and SASEGT. The CDR3 spans 15 residues. V dropped 2 bases and J dropped 3; count of bases not matched to a gene: 2.

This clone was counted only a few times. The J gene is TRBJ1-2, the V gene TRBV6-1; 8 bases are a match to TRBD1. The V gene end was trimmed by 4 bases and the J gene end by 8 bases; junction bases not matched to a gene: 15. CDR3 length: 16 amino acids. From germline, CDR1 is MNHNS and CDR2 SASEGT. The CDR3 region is CASSGGAGGGLRGYTF. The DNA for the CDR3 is TGTGCCAGCAGTGGTGGGGCAGGGGGCGGACTCAGGGGCTACACCTTC.

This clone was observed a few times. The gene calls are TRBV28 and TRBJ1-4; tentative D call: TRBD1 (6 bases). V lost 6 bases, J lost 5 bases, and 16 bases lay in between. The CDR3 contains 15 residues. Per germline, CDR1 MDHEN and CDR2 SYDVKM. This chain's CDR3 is CASSIPTGSNEKLFF. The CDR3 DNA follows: TGTGCCAGCAGCATCCCTACAGGGTCCAATGAAAAACTGTTTTTT.

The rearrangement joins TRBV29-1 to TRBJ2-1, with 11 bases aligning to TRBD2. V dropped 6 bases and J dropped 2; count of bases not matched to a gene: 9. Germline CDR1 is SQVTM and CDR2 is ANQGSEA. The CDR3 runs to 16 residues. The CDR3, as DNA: TGCAGCGTCCTCCCCCCGACTAGCGGGACCTACAATGAGCAGTTCTTC. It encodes CSVLPPTSGTYNEQFF.

The CDR3, as DNA: TGTGCCAGCAGTTACTCGACACTGAACACTGAAGCTTTCTTT. Its translation is CASSYSTLNTEAFF. The V gene is TRBV6-2 or TRBV6-3, the J gene TRBJ1-1; D gene unclear. CDR1 MNHEY and CDR2 SVGEGT come from the germline V gene. Trimming left V 0 bases short and J 0 bases short, with 5 bases between. The CDR3 has 14 amino acids.

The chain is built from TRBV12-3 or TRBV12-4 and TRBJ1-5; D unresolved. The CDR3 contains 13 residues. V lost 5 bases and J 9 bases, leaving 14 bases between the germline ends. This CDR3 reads CASSRIREGPQHF. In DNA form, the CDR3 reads TGTGCCAGCAGTCGGATCCGGGAGGGGCCCCAGCATTTT.

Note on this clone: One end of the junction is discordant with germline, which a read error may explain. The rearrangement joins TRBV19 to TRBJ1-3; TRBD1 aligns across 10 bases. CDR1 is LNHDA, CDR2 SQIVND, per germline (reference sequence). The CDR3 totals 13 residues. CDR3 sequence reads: CGCRDRGGNTIYF. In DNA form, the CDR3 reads TGCGGATGTCGGGACAGGGGTGGAAACACCATATATTTT.

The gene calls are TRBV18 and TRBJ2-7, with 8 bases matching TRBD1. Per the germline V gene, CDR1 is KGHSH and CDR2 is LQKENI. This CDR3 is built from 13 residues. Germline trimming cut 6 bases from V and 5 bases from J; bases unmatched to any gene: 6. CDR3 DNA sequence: TGTGCCAGCTCCCTGCCAGGGGGCCACGAGCAGTACTTC. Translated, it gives CASSLPGGHEQYF.

CDR3 sequence: CASSLSRETQYF. As DNA, the CDR3 is TGTGCCAGCTCCCTCTCCAGGGAGACCCAGTACTTC. The chain employs TRBV18 and TRBJ2-5; no reliable D call. The CDR3 runs 12 residues. V was trimmed by 6 bases and J by 5 bases, leaving 10 bases between them. Germline CDR1 KGHSH, CDR2 LQKENI.

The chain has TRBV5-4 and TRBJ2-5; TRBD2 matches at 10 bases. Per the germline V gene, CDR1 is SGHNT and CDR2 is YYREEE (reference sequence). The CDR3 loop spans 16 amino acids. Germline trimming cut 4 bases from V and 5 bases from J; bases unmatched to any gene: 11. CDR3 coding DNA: TGTGCCAGCAGCGACGGGACTAGCGTTGGTATCGAGACCCAGTACTTC. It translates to CASSDGTSVGIETQYF.

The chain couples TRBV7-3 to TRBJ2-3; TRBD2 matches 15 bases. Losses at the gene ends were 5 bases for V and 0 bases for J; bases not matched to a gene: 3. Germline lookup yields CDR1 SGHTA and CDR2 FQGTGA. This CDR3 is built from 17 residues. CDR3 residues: CASSRTSGGASTDTQYF. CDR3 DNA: TGTGCCAGCAGCCGGACTAGCGGGGGGGCTAGCACAGATACGCAGTATTTT.

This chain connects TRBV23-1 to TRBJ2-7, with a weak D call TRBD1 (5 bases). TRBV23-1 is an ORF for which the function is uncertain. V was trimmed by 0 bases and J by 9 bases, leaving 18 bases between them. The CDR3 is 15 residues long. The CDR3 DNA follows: TGCGCCAGCAGTCAATCAGGGGTACGTCCGAGGAGGCAGTACTTC. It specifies CASSQSGVRPRRQYF.

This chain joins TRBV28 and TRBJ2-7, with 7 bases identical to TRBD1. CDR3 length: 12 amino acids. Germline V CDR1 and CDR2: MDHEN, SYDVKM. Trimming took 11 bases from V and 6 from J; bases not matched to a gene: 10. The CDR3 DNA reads TGTGCCGGACGGACAGGCTCGGGCGAGCAGTACTTC. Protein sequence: CAGRTGSGEQYF.

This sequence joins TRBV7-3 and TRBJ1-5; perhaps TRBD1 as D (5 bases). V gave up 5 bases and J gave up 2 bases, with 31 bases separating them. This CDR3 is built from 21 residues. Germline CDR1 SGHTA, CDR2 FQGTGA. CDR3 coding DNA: TGTGCCAGCAGCCCCAGCGGGGGGGGGATCGAGGAGAGGGGAGGCAATCAGCCCCAGCATTTT. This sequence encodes CASSPSGGGIEERGGNQPQHF.

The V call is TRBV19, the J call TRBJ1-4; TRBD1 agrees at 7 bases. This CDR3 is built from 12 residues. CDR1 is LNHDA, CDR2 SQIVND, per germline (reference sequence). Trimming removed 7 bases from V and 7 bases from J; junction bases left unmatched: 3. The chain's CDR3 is CASTGQAEKLFF. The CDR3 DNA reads TGTGCCAGTACCGGACAGGCTGAAAAACTGTTTTTT.

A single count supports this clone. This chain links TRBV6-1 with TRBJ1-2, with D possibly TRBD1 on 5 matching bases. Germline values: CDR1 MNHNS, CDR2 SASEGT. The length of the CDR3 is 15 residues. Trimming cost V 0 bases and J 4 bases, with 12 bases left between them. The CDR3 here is CASSEAGQLGYGYTF. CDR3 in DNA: TGTGCCAGCAGTGAAGCGGGGCAGCTTGGCTATGGCTACACCTTC.

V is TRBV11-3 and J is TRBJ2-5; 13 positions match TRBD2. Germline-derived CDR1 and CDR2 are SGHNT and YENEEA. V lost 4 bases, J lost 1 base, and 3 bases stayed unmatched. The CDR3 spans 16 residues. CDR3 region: CASSSGLAGTQETQYF. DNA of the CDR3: TGTGCCAGCAGCTCGGGACTAGCGGGGACCCAAGAGACCCAGTACTTC.

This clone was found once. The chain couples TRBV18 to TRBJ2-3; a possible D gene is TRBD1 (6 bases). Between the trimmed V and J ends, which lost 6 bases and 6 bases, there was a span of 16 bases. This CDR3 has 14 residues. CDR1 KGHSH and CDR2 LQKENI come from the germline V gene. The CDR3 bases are TGTGCCAGCTCGCCCCCGGGACAAATCGATACGCAGTATTTT. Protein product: CASSPPGQIDTQYF. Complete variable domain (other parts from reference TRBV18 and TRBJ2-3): NAGVMQNPRHLVRRRGQEARLRCSPMKGHSHVYWYRQLPEEGLKFMVYLQKENIIDESGMPKERFSAEFPKEGPSILRIQQVVRGDSAAYFCASSPPGQIDTQYFGPGTRLTVL.

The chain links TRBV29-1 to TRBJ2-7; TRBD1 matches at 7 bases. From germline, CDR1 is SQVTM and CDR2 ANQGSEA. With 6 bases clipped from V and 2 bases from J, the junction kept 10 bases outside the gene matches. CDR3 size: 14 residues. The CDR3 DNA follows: TGCAGCGTCTCCCCGACAGGGATCACCTACGAGCAGTACTTC. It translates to CSVSPTGITYEQYF.

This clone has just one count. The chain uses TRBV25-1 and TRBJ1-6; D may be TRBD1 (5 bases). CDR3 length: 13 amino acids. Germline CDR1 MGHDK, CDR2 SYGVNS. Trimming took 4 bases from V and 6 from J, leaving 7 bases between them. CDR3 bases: TGTGCCAGCAGTGTAGACAGTAATTCACCCCTCCACTTT. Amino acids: CASSVDSNSPLHF.

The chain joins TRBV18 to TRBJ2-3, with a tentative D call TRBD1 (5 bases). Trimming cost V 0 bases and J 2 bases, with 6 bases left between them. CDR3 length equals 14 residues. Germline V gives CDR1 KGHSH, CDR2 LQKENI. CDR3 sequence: CASSPPTATDTQYF. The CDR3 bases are TGTGCCAGCTCACCACCGACAGCCACAGATACGCAGTATTTT.

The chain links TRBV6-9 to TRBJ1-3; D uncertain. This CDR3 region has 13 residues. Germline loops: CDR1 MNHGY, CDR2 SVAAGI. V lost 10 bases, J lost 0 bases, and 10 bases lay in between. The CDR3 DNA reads TGTGCCAAGAATCCAGGCTCTGGAAACACCATATATTTT. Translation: CAKNPGSGNTIYF.

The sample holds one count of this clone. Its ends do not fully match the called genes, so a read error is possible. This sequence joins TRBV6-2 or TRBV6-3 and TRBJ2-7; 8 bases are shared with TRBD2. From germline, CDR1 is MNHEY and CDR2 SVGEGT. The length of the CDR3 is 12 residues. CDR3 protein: CASSYSSSGSDF. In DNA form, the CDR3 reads TGTGCCAGCAGTTACTCGTCAAGCGGGAGTGACTTC.